The TCR beta chain described here comes from a study of CD8 T cells in Susac syndrome. The RNA input was roughly 0.5 to 1 ug, and it was reverse transcribed with random hexamers. TCRdb reprocessed the immunoSEQ multiplex PCR reads via MiXCR and lists one record per CDR3 protein. Of about 130,000 distinct CDR3 sequences listed, 95% are singletons. The junction had 5 bases not matched to a gene; V was cut back by 0 bases and J by 5 bases. The length of the CDR3 is 16 residues. Germline CDR1 and CDR2: MGHRA and YSYEKL. The rearrangement uses TRBV4-1 and TRBJ2-2; 8 bases line up with TRBD1. The receptor was derived from a human donor with Susac syndrome. Input material: CD8+ T cells from PBMCs. CDR3 protein: CASSQDGQGATGELFF. CDR3 coding DNA: TGCGCCAGCAGCCAAGATGGGCAGGGGGCGACCGGGGAGCTGTTTTTT.